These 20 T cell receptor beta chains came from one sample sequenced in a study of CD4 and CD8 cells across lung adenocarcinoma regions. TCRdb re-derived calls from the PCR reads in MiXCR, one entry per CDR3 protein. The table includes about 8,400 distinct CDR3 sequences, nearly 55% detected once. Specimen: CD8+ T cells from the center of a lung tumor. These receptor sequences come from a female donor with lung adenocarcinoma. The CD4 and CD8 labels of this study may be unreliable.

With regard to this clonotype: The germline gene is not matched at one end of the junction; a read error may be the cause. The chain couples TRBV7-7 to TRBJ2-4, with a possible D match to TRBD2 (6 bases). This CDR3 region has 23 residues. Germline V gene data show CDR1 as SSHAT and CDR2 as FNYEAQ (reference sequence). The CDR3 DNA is TGTGCTAGCAGCTTAGCCTCGAGAAGGACCGGGGCGGGCGGGGCTCTAGCCAAAGACATCCAGTACTTC. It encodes CASSLASRRTGAGGALAKDIQYF.

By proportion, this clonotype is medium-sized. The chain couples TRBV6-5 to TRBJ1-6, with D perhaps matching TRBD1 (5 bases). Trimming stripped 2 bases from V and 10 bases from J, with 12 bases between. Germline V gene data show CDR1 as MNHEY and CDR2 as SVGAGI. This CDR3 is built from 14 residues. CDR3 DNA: TGTGCCAGCAGTTACCCAGGGTATGGGTCACCCCTCCACTTT. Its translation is CASSYPGYGSPLHF.

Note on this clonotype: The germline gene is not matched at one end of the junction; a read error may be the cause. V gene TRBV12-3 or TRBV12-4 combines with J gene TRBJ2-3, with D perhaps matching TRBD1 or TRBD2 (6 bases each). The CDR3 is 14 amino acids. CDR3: CAGIGGRHPETQYF. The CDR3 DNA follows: TGTGCGGGGATTGGGGGGCGCCACCCAGAGACGCAGTATTTC.

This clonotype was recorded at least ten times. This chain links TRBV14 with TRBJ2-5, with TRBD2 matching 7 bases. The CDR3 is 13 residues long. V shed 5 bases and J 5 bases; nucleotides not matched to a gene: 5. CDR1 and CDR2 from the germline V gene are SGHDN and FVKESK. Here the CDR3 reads CASSRDYSETQYF. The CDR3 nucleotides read TGTGCCAGCAGCAGGGACTATTCGGAGACCCAGTACTTC.

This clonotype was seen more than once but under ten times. The CDR3 coding sequence is TGTGCCAGCAGCTTGGGATTGCAGGGGCTGCCTTATGGCTACACCTTC. Protein sequence: CASSLGLQGLPYGYTF. The V and J genes are TRBV5-6 and TRBJ1-2; D possibly corresponds to TRBD1 (6 bases). The V end was cut by 0 bases, the J end by 5 bases, with 17 bases between. CDR1 SGHDT and CDR2 YYEEEE come from the germline V gene. This CDR3 is 16 amino acids long.

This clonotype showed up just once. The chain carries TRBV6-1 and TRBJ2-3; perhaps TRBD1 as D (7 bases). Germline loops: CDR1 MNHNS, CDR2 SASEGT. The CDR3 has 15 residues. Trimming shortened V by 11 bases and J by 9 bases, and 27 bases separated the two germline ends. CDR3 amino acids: CAGGLGDRVQETQYF. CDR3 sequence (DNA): TGTGCCGGGGGGCTAGGGGACAGAGTACAAGAGACGCAGTATTTT.

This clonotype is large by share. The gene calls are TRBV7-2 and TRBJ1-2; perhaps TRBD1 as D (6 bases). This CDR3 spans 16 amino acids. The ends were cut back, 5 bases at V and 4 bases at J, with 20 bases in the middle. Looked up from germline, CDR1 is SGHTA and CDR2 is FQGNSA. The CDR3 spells CASSPRGGQTLYGYTF. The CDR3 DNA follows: TGTGCCAGCAGCCCCCGGGGTGGACAGACCCTCTATGGCTACACCTTC. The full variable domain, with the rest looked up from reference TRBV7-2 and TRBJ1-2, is GAGVSQSPSNKVTEKGKDVELRCDPISGHTALYWYRQSLGQGLEFLIYFQGNSAPDKSGLPSDRFSAERTGGSVSTLTIQRTQQEDSAVYLCASSPRGGQTLYGYTFGSGTRLTVV.

The CDR3 loop reads CASSPPRGEQYF. DNA of the CDR3: TGTGCCAGCAGCCCGCCCCGGGGGGAGCAGTACTTC. The chain combines TRBV7-2 with TRBJ2-3, with D possibly being TRBD2 (6 bases). The J call could be wrong; TRBJ2-7 is a better fit for the DNA end. The CDR3 is 12 amino acids. CDR1 and CDR2 from the germline V gene are SGHTA and FQGNSA.

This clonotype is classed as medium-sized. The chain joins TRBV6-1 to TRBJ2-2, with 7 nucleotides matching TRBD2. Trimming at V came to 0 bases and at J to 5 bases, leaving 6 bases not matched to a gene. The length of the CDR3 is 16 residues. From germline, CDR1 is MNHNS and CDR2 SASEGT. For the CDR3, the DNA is TGTGCCAGCAGTGAAGCGCAATGGGGGGGTACCGGGGAGCTGTTTTTT. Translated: CASSEAQWGGTGELFF.

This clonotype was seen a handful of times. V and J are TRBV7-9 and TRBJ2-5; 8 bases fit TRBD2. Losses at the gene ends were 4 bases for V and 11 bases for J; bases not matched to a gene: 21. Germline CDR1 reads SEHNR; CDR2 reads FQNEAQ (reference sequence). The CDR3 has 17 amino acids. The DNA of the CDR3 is TGTGCCAGCAGCTCGACCGTACTAGCGGCAGGCTACAATGAGCAGTACTTC. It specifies CASSSTVLAAGYNEQYF.

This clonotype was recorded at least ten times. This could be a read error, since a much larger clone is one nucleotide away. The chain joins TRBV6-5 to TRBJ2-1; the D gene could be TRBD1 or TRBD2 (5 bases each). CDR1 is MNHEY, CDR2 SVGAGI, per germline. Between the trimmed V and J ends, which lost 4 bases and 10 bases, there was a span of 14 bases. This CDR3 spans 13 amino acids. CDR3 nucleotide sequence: TGTGCCAGCAGTTGGGACGAGGGCTACGAGCAGTTCTTC. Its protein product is CASSWDEGYEQFF.

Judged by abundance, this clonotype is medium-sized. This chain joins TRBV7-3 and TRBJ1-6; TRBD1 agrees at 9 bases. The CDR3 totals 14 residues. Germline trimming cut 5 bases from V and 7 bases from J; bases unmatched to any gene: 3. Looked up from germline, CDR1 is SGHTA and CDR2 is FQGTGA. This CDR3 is CASSPTGGNSPLHF. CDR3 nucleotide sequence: TGTGCCAGCAGCCCGACAGGGGGAAATTCACCCCTCCACTTT. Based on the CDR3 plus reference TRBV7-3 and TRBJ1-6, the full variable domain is GAGVSQTPSNKVTEKGKYVELRCDPISGHTALYWYRQSLGQGPEFLIYFQGTGAADDSGLPNDRFFAVRPEGSVSTLKIQRTERGDSAVYLCASSPTGGNSPLHFGNGTRLTVT.

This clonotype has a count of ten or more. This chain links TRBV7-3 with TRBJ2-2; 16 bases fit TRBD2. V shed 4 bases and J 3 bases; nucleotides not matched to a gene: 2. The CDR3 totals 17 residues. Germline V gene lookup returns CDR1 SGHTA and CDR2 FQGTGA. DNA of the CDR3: TGTGCCAGCAGCTCCGGGACTAGCGGGAGGGACACCGGGGAGCTGTTTTTT. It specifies CASSSGTSGRDTGELFF.

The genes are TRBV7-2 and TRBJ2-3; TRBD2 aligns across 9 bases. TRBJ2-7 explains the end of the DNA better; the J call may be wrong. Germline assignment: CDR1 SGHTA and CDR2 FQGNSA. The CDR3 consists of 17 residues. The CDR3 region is CASSLAGRAGGPKEQYF. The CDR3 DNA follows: TGTGCCAGCAGCTTAGCAGGGAGGGCGGGAGGGCCGAAGGAGCAGTACTTC.

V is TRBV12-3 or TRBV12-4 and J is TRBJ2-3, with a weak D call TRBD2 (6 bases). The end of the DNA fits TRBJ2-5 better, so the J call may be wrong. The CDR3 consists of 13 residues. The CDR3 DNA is TGTGCCAGCAGTCTGGGGGGTGAGGAGACCCAGTACTTC. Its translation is CASSLGGEETQYF.

The CDR3 spells CAIFLDDEQYF. The CDR3 nucleotides read TGCGCCATCTTTTTGGATGACGAGCAGTACTTC. The chain is built from TRBV23-1 and TRBJ2-1; D gene ambiguous. Matching the DNA end better, TRBJ2-7 makes the J call doubtful. TRBV23-1 is an ORF, with its function uncertain. The CDR3 length is 11 residues.

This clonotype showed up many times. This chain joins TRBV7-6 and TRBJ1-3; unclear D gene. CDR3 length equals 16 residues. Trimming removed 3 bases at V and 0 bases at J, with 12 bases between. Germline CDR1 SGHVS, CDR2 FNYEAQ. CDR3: CASSLNPATSGNTIYF. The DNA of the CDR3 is TGTGCCAGCAGCTTGAATCCCGCAACCTCTGGAAACACCATATATTTT.

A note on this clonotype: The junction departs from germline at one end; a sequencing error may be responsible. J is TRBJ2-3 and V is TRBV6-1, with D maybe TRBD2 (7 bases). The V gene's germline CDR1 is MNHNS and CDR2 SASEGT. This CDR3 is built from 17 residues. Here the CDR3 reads CASSAGLGGRGAETQYF. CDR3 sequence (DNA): TGTGCCAGCAGTGCGGGGCTGGGGGGACGGGGGGCAGAGACGCAGTATTTC.

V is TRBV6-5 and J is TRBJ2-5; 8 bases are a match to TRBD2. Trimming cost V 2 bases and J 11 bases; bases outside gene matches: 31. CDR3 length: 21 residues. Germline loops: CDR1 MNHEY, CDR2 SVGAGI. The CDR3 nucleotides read TGTGCCAGCAGTTACCTCGACGGCTCGCGGGGGGCGCCTATATTAAACAATGAGCAGTACTTC. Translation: CASSYLDGSRGAPILNNEQYF.

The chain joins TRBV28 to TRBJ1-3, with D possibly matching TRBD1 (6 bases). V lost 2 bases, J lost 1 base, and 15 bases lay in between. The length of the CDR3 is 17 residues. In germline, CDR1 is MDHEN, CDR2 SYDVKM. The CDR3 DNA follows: TGTGCCAGCAGTTTACCACTCACAGGGAGGTCTGGAAACACCATATATTTT. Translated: CASSLPLTGRSGNTIYF.